The subject of this entry is one T cell receptor beta chain. The CDR3 length is 12 residues. With 4 bases removed from V and 4 bases from J, the gap between germline ends came to 8 bases. Per the germline V gene, CDR1 is SGHNT and CDR2 is YYREEE (reference sequence). This sample is drawn from a study of blood T cell repertoires in COVID-19. The wider study: Both acute and convalescent COVID-19 samples were obtained from the United States, Italy and Spain. PBMCs, B-cell-depleted T cells, or T cells provided the cDNA or gDNA that made up the material.

Per the authors' pipeline: By means of reference gene primer amplification, nucleated cell counts were estimated. Profiling relied on immunoSEQ multiplex PCR, and the TCRdb table lists in-frame clones only, not all of them. V and J calls and clone size are copied from that table; D and trimming were computed from the DNA. The sample contains about 59,000 clones, more than 75% of which appear only once. This receptor was taken from a man in his 60s with acute or convalescent COVID-19. The chain has TRBV5-4 and TRBJ1-2, with D possibly being TRBD1 (5 bases). The sample was peripheral blood. CDR3 protein: CASSTDSYGYTF. The CDR3 nucleotides read TGTGCCAGCAGCACTGACAGCTATGGCTACACCTTC. Full variable domain (missing parts from reference TRBV5-4 and TRBJ1-2): ETGVTQSPTHLIKTRGQQVTLRCSSQSGHNTVSWYQQALGQGPQFIFQYYREEENGRGNFPPRFSGLQFPNYSSELNVNALELDDSALYLCASSTDSYGYTFGSGTRLTVV.